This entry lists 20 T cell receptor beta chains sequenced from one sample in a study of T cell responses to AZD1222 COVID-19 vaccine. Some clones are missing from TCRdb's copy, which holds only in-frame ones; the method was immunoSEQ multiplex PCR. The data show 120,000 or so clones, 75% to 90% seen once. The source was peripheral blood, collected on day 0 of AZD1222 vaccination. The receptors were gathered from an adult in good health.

This chain's CDR3 is CASSTGQGGYEQYF. CDR3 bases: TGTGCCAGCAGTACCGGACAGGGGGGGTACGAGCAGTACTTC. The chain joins TRBV6-5 to TRBJ2-7; TRBD1 agrees at 10 bases. The CDR3 covers 14 residues. Germline V lookup: CDR1 MNHEY, CDR2 SVGAGI. The ends lost 5 bases at V and 4 bases at J; junction bases unmatched: 5.

DNA for the CDR3: TGCAGCGTTGAACAGTTGAGCTATGGCTACACCTTC. Protein sequence: CSVEQLSYGYTF. The chain couples TRBV29-1 to TRBJ1-2, with D unresolved. Germline assignment: CDR1 SQVTM and CDR2 ANQGSEA. With 2 bases removed from V and 4 bases from J, the gap between germline ends came to 8 bases. The CDR3 is made up of 12 amino acids.

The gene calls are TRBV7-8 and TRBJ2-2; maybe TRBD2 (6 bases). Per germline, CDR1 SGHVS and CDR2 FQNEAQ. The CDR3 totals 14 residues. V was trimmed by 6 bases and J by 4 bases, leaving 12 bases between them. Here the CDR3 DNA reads TGTGCCAGCAGTCGGAGGGGTTTCACCGGGGAGCTGTTTTTT. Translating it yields CASSRRGFTGELFF.

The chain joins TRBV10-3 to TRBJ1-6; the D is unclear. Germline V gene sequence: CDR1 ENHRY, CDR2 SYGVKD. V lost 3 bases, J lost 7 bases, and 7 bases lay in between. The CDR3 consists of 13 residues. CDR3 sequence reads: CAISDGRNSPLHF. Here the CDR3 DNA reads TGTGCCATCAGTGATGGCAGGAATTCACCCCTCCACTTT.

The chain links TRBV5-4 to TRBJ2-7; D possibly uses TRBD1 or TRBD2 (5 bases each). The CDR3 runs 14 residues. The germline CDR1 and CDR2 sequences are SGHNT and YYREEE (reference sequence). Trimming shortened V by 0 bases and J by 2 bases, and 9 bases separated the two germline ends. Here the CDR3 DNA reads TGTGCCAGCAGCTTGGGAGGGGAGCCCTACGAGCAGTACTTC. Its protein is CASSLGGEPYEQYF.

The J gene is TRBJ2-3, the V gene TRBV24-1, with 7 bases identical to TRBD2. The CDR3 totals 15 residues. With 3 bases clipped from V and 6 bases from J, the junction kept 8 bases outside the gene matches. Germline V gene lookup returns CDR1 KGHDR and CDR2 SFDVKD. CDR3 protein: CATSDPSVGGDTQYF. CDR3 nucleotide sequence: TGTGCCACCAGTGATCCCTCGGTGGGGGGGGATACGCAGTATTTT.

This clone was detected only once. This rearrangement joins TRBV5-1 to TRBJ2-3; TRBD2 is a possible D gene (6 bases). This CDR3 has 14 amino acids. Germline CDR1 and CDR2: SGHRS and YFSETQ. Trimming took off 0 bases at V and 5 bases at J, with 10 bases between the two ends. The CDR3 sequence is CASSLEGGEDTQYF. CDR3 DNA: TGCGCCAGCAGCTTGGAAGGCGGGGAAGATACGCAGTATTTT.

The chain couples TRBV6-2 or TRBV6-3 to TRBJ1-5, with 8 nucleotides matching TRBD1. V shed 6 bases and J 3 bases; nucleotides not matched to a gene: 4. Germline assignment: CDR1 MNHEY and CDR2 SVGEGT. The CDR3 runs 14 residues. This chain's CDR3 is CASSLDRVNQPQHF. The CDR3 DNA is TGTGCCAGCAGCCTGGACAGGGTCAATCAGCCCCAGCATTTT.

The DNA of the CDR3 is TGCGCCAGCAGCTCTTCACAGGGGGCATACGAGCAGTACTTC. It translates to CASSSSQGAYEQYF. The rearrangement joins TRBV5-1 to TRBJ2-7; the match to TRBD1 covers 9 bases. The trim removed 3 bases at V and 4 bases at J, leaving 5 bases unmatched. CDR3 size: 14 residues. Germline V gene data show CDR1 as SGHRS and CDR2 as YFSETQ.

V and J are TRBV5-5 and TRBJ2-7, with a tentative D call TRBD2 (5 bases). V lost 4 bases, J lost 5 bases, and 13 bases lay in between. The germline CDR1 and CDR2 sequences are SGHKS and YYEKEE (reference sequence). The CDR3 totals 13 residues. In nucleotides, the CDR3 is TGTGCCAGCAGCGCGGGCCTGGCCGACGAGCAGTACTTC. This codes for CASSAGLADEQYF.

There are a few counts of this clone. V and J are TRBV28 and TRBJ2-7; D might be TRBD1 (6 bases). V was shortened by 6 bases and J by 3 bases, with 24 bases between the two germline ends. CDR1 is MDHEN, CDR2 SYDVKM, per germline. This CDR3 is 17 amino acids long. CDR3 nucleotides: TGTGCCAGCAGCTCCCCGAGCCGGGGCAGGGGCTTCTACGAGCAGTACTTC. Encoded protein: CASSSPSRGRGFYEQYF. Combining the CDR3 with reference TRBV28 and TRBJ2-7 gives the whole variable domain DVKVTQSSRYLVKRTGEKVFLECVQDMDHENMFWYRQDPGLGLRLIYFSYDVKMKEKGDIPEGYSVSREKKERFSLILESASTNQTSMYLCASSSPSRGRGFYEQYFGPGTRLTVT.

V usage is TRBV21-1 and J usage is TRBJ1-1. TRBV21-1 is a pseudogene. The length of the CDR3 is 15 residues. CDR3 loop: CASSKVPGMRTEAFF. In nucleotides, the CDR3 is TGTGCCAGCAGCAAAGTTCCGGGGATGCGGACTGAAGCTTTCTTT.

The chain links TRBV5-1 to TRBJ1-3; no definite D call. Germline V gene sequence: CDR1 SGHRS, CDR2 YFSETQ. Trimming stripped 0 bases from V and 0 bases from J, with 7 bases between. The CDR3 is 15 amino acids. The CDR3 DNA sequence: TGCGCCAGCAGCTTGGACGGGTACTCTGGAAACACCATATATTTT. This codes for CASSLDGYSGNTIYF.

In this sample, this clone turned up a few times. CDR3 nucleotides: TGCGCCAGCAGCTTGGTTTCGGAGATCTATGGCTACACCTTC. Residues: CASSLVSEIYGYTF. This chain uses TRBV5-1 with TRBJ1-2; D is ambiguous. Germline V gives CDR1 SGHRS, CDR2 YFSETQ. This CDR3 spans 14 amino acids. V lost 0 bases, J lost 4 bases, and 10 bases lay in between.

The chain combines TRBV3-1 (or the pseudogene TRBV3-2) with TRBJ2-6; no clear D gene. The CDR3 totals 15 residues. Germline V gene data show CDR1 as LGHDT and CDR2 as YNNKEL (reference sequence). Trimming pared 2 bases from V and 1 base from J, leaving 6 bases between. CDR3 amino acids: CASSQRMSGANVLTF. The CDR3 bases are TGTGCCAGCAGCCAAAGGATGTCTGGGGCCAACGTCCTGACTTTC.

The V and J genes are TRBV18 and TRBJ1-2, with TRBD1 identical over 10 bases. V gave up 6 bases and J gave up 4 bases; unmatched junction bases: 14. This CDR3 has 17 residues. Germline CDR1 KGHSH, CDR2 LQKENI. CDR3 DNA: TGTGCCAGCTCGCCGGGGACGGGACAGGGGTTTACCTATGGCTACACCTTC. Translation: CASSPGTGQGFTYGYTF.

CDR3 nucleotides: TGTGCCAGCAGGAAGGACCGCCAGTCCTACGAGCAGTACTTC. Translation gives CASRKDRQSYEQYF. This sequence joins TRBV2 and TRBJ2-7; D is undetermined. This CDR3 has 14 amino acids. The V end lost 6 bases, the J end lost 1 base, and 13 bases lay between the germline ends. In germline, CDR1 is SNHLY, CDR2 FYNNEI.

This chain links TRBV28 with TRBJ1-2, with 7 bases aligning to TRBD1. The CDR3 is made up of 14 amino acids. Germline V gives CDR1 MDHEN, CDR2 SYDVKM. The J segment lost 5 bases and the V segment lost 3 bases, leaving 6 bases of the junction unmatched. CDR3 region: CASSLVDRPYGYTF. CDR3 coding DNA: TGTGCCAGCAGTTTGGTGGACAGGCCATATGGCTACACCTTC.

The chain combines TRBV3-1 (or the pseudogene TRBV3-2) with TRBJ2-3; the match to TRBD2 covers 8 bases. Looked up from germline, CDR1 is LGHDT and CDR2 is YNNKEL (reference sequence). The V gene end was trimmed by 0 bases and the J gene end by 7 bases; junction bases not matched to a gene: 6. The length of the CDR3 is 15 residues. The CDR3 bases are TGTGCCAGCAGCCAAGAAAGCCGGGGGGGTTATACGCAGTATTTT. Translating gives CASSQESRGGYTQYF.

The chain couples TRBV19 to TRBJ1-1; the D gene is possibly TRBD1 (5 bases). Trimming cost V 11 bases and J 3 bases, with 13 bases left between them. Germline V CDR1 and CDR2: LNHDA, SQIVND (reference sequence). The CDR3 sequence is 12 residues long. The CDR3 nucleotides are TGTGCCTCCGGACATGGTTACACTGAAGCTTTCTTT. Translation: CASGHGYTEAFF.